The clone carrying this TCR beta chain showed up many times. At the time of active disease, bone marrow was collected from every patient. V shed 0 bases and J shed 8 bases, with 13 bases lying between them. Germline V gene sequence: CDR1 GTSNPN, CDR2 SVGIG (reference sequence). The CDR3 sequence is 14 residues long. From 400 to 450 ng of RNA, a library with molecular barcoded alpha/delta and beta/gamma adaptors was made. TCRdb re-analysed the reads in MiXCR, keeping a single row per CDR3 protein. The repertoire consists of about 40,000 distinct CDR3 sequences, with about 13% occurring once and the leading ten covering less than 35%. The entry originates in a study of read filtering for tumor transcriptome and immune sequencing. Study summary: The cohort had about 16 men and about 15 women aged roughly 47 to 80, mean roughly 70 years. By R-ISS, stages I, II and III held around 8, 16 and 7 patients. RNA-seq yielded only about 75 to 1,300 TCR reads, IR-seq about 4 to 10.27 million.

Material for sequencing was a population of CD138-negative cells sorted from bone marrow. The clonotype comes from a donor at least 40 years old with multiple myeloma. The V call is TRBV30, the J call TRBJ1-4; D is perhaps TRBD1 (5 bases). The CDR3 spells CAWSVQGLGEKLFF. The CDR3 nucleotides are TGTGCCTGGAGTGTTCAGGGACTGGGAGAAAAACTGTTTTTT.